A single T cell receptor beta chain is shown here with its context. Trimming shortened V by 1 base and J by 3 bases, and 9 bases separated the two germline ends. Germline CDR1 is SEHNR and CDR2 is FQNEAQ (reference sequence). The CDR3 is 14 residues long. This sample is drawn from a study of blood T cell repertoires in COVID-19. Profiled with immunoSEQ multiplex PCR; TCRdb holds only in-frame clones, not every one. Of hundreds of thousands of clones detected, roughly 89% appear once; the ten largest clones hold roughly 6.2%. The chain uses TRBV7-9 and TRBJ1-2; a weak D match, TRBD1 (5 bases). The receptor was derived from a woman aged 40 to 50 who had recovered from COVID-19. Sequenced input: PBMCs or T cells enriched from blood (not recorded which). The CDR3 DNA is TGTGCCAGCAGCTTAGGACAGATAGACTATGGCTACACCTTC. The encoded protein is CASSLGQIDYGYTF.